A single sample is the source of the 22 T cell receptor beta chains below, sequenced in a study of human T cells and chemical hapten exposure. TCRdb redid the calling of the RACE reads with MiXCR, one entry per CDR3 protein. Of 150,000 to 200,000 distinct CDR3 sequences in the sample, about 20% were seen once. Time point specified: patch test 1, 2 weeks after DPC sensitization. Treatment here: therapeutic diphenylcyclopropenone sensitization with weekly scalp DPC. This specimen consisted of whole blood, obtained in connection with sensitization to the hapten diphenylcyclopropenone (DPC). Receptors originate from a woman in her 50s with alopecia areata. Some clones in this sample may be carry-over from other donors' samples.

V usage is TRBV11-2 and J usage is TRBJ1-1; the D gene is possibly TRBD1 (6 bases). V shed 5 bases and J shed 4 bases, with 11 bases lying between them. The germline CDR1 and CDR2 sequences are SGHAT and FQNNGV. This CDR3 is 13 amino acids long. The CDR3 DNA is TGTGCCAGCAGCCAGACAGGAATCACTGAAGCTTTCTTT. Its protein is CASSQTGITEAFF.

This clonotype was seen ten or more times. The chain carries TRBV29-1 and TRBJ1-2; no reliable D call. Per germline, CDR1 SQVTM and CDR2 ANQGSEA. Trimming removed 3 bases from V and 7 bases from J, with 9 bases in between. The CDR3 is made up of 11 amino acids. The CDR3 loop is CSVDWGGGYTF. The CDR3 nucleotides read TGCAGCGTTGACTGGGGAGGTGGCTACACCTTC.

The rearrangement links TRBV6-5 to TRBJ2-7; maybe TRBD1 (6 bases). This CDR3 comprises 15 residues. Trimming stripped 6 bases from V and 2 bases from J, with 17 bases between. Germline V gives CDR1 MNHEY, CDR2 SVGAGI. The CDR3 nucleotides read TGTGCCAGCAGCCGACGCCCCAGGGGCCCCTACGAGCAGTACTTC. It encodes CASSRRPRGPYEQYF.

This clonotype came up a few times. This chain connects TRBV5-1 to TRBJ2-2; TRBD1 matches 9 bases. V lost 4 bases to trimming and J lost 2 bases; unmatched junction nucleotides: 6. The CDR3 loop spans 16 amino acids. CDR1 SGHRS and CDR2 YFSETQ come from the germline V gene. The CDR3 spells CASSPWGQGNTGELFF. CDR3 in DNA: TGCGCCAGCAGCCCCTGGGGACAGGGAAACACCGGGGAGCTGTTTTTT.

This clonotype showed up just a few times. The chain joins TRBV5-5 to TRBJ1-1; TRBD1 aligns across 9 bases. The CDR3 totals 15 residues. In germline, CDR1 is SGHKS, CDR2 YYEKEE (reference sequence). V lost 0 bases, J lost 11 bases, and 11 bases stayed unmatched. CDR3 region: CASSLADRGFTTAFF. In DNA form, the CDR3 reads TGTGCCAGCAGCTTGGCGGACAGGGGATTTACGACGGCTTTCTTT.

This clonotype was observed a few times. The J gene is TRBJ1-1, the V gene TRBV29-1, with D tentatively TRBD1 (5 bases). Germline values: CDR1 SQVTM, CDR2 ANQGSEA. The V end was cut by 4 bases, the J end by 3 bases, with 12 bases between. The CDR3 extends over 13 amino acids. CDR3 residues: CSVGLGGDTEAFF. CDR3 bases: TGCAGCGTTGGTTTGGGGGGAGACACTGAAGCTTTCTTT.

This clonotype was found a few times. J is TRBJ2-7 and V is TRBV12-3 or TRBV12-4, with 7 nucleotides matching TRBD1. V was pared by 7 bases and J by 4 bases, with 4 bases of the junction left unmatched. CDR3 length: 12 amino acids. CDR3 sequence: CASTRTGYEQYF. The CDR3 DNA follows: TGTGCCAGCACCCGGACAGGTTACGAGCAGTACTTC.

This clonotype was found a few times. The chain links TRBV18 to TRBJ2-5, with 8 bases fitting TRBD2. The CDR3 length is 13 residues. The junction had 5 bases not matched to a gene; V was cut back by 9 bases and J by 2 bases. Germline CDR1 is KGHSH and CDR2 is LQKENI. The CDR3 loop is CASALAAQETQYF. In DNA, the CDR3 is TGTGCCAGTGCACTAGCGGCACAAGAGACCCAGTACTTC.

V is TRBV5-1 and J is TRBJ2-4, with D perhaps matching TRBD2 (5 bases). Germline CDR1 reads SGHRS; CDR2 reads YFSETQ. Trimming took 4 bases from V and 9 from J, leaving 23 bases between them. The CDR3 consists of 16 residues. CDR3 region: CASSPGRGPGEGIQYF. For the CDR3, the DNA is TGCGCCAGCAGCCCCGGGCGAGGTCCCGGCGAGGGCATTCAGTACTTC.

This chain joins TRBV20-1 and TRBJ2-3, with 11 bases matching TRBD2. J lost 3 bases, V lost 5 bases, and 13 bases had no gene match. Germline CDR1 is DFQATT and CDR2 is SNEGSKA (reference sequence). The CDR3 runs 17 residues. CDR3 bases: TGCAGTGCTCTTTTTCCCATACTAGCGGGAGTAACAGATACGCAGTATTTT. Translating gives CSALFPILAGVTDTQYF.

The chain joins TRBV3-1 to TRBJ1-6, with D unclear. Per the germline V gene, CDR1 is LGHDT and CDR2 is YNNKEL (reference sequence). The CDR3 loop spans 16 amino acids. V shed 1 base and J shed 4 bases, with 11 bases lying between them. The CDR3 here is CASSQGMDLYNSPLHF. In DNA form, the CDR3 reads TGTGCCAGCAGCCAAGGAATGGACCTTTATAATTCACCCCTCCACTTT.

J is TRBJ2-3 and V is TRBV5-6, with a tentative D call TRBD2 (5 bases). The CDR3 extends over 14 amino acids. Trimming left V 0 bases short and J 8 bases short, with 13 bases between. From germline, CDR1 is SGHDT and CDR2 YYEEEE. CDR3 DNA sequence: TGTGCCAGCAGCTTGGATGCGGGCACTAGTACGCAGTATTTT. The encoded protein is CASSLDAGTSTQYF.

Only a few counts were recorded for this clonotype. The CDR3 DNA reads TGTGCCATCATGTCCGGGTACGGAAACACCATATATTTT. Translation gives CAIMSGYGNTIYF. J is TRBJ1-3 and V is TRBV10-3; D unresolved. The CDR3 consists of 13 residues. Germline CDR1 is ENHRY and CDR2 is SYGVKD. The V end lost 7 bases, the J end lost 4 bases, and 11 bases lay between the germline ends.

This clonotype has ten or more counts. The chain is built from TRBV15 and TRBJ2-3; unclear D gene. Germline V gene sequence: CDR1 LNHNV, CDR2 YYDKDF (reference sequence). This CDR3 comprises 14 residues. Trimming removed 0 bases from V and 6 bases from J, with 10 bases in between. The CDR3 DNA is TGTGCCACCAGCAGAGATCCTTCCACGGATACGCAGTATTTT. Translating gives CATSRDPSTDTQYF. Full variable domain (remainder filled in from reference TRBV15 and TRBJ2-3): DAMVIQNPRYQVTQFGKPVTLSCSQTLNHNVMYWYQQKSSQAPKLLFHYYDKDFNNEADTPDNFQSRRPNTSFCFLDIRSPGLGDTAMYLCATSRDPSTDTQYFGPGTRLTVL.

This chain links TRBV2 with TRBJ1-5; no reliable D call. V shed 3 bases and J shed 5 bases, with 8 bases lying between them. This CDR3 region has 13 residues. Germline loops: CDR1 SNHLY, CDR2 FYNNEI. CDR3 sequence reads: CASSEEGYQPQHF. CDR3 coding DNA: TGTGCCAGCAGTGAGGAGGGTTATCAGCCCCAGCATTTT. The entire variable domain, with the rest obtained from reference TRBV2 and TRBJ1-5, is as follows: EPEVTQTPSHQVTQMGQEVILRCVPISNHLYFYWYRQILGQKVEFLVSFYNNEISEKSEIFDDQFSVERPDGSNFTLKIRSTKLEDSAMYFCASSEEGYQPQHFGDGTRLSIL.

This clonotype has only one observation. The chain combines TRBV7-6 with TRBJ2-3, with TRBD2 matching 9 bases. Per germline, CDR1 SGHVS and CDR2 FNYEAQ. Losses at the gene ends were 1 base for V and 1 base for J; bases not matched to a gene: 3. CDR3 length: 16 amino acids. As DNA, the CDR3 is TGTGCCAGCAGCTTAGAAGTAGCGGGGGGCACAGATACGCAGTATTTT. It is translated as CASSLEVAGGTDTQYF.

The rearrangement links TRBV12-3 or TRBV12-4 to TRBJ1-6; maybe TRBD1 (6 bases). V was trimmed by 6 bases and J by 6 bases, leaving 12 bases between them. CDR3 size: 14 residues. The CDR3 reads CASSYGQSNSPLHF. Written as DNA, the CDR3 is TGTGCCAGCAGCTACGGACAGAGTAATTCACCCCTCCACTTT.

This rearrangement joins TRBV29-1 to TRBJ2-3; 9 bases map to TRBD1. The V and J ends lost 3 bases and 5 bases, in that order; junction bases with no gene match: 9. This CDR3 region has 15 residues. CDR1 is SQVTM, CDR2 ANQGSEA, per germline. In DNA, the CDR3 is TGCAGCGTTGACCGAGGACAGGGGTGGGGAGATACGCAGTATTTT. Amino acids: CSVDRGQGWGDTQYF.

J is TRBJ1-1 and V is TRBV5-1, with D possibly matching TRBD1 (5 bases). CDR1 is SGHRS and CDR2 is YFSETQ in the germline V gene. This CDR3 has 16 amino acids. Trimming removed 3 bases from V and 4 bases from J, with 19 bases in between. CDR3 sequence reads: CASSWDIWTRPTEAFF. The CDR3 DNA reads TGCGCCAGCAGCTGGGATATATGGACAAGGCCCACTGAAGCTTTCTTT.

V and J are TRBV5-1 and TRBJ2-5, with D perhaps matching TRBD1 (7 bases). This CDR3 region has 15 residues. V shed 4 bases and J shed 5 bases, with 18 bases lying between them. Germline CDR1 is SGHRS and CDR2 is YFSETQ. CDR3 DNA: TGCGCCAGCAGCCCCGGCCGGACAGGAGGGGAGACCCAGTACTTC. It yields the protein CASSPGRTGGETQYF.

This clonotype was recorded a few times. CDR3 loop: CAISESVGLAGSNEQFF. In DNA, the CDR3 is TGTGCCATCAGTGAGTCGGTTGGGCTAGCGGGAAGCAATGAGCAGTTCTTC. This sequence joins TRBV10-3 and TRBJ2-1; 9 bases line up with TRBD2. CDR3 length equals 17 residues. Germline V gives CDR1 ENHRY, CDR2 SYGVKD. J was trimmed by 6 bases and V by 0 bases; bases with no gene match: 9.

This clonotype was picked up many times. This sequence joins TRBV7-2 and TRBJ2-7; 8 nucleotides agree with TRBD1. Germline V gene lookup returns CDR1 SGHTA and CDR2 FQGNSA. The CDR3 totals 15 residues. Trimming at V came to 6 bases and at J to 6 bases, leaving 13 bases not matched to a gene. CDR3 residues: CASSSGQGILGEQYF. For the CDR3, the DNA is TGTGCCAGCAGTTCTGGACAGGGAATACTTGGCGAGCAGTACTTC.